The clone carrying this T cell receptor (beta chain) was counted at least ten times. Its specificity is not known. These data are taken from a study of post-analysis software for immune sequencing data. Regarding the study as a whole: Controls had lower frequencies than patients of 4 or 5 TRBV segments, which included TRBV5-6, TRBV5-1 and TRBV20-1.

V lost 5 bases, J lost 0 bases, and 14 bases lay in between. This CDR3 contains 15 residues. CDR1 and CDR2 from the germline V gene are SEHNR and FQNEAQ (reference sequence). Unique molecular identifiers featured in each of the TCR beta cDNA libraries. TCRdb itself ran the PCR reads through MiXCR, one entry per CDR3 protein. The top ten clones hold around 1.5% of a sample with over 150,000 distinct CDR3 sequences, approximately 31% of them seen once. The chain uses TRBV7-9 and TRBJ2-7; perhaps TRBD1 as D (5 bases). The source is a girl between 5 and 17 years old with multiple sclerosis. Source material: blood. This CDR3 reads CASSPREDISYEQYF. The CDR3 nucleotides are TGTGCCAGCAGCCCTAGAGAGGACATCTCCTACGAGCAGTACTTC. The entire variable domain, with the rest obtained from reference TRBV7-9 and TRBJ2-7, is as follows: DTGVSQNPRHKITKRGQNVTFRCDPISEHNRLYWYRQTLGQGPEFLTYFQNEAQLEKSRLLSDRFSAERPKGSFSTLEIQRTEQGDSAMYLCASSPREDISYEQYFGPGTRLTVT.